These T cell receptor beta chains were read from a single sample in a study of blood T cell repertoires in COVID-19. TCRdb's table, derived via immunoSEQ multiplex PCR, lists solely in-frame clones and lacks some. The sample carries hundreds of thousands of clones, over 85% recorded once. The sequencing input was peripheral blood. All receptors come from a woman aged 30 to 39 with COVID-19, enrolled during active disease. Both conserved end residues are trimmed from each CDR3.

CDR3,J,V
ASSTGQGAARAF,TRBJ1-1,TRBV27
ASSTVGAYYGYT,TRBJ1-2,TRBV19
ASSGTGLAHGYT,TRBJ1-2,TRBV27
ASSHFPTSGGAQETQY,TRBJ2-5,TRBV5-1
ASSEVDAETQY,TRBJ2-5,TRBV2
ASRGQGSVYYGYT,TRBJ1-2,TRBV19
ASRVQGTGELF,TRBJ2-2,TRBV2
AWSVVAGSYEQY,TRBJ2-7,TRBV30
ASSLMHRFSYEQY,TRBJ2-7,TRBV11-3
ASSDWASGTDMQY,TRBJ2-3,TRBV25-1
ASSLGGWGQLNYT,TRBJ1-2,TRBV5-4
ASSEVGARMNTEAF,TRBJ1-1,TRBV2
ASSIGGERCT,TRBJ1-2,TRBV19
ASSRLALMSGRAKNIQY,TRBJ2-4,TRBV28
ASSEGWRRTTNEKLF,TRBJ1-4,TRBV10-1
ASSPPQGSEQY,TRBJ2-7,TRBV18
ASRQTGRGNTIY,TRBJ1-3,TRBV5-5
ASSSPLGGEAF,TRBJ1-1,TRBV7-9
ASTFRGGRGGELF,TRBJ2-2,TRBV28
ASSQSGQGPQPQH,TRBJ1-5,TRBV3-1/TRBV3-2
ASSIRNTGELF,TRBJ2-2,TRBV11-2
ASSPSWTGRRATNGYT,TRBJ1-2,TRBV5-1
ASSQEAGTYNEQF,TRBJ2-1,TRBV4-1
ASSSPLAGAHQETQY,TRBJ2-5,TRBV6-2/TRBV6-3
ASSDGRGPDQPQH,TRBJ1-5,TRBV21-1